This is a list of T cell receptor beta chains from one sample in a study of human T cells and chemical hapten exposure. TCRdb itself ran the RACE reads through MiXCR, one entry per CDR3 protein. The table lists roughly 120,000 distinct CDR3 sequences, over 10% of them singletons, with around 1.4% in the top ten. The sample here was whole blood, taken in connection with sensitization to the hapten diphenylcyclopropenone (DPC). These receptors were obtained from a woman between 50 and 59 years old with alopecia areata. Some clones in this sample may be carry-over from other donors' samples. Each CDR3 is given with its conserved first and last residue. Each record gives: V gene, J gene, clone size, D gene, CDR3 DNA, CDR3 protein. A D gene is named only where the DNA matches it firmly. Not every row has a clone size; where given, it reads once, few, many or a size class.

V: TRBV5-1; J: TRBJ2-1; size: -; D: TRBD2; DNA: TGCGCCAGCAGCTCCCCTAGCGGACGTAGCTCCTACAATGAGCAGTTCTTC; CDR3: CASSSPSGRSSYNEQFF
V: TRBV28; J: TRBJ1-6; size: many; D: -; DNA: TGTGCCAGCAGTTTCGTCGGGCGGAGACGGCATTCACCCCTCCACTTT; CDR3: CASSFVGRRRHSPLHF
V: TRBV5-4; J: TRBJ2-1; size: few; D: -; DNA: TGTGCCAGCAGCTCCGCGGGGGAGCAGTTCTTC; CDR3: CASSSAGEQFF
V: TRBV6-6; J: TRBJ1-3; size: -; D: -; DNA: TGTGCCAGCAGTTACCCGGGCAGGGTCATCGGAAACACCATATATTTT; CDR3: CASSYPGRVIGNTIYF
V: TRBV6-5; J: TRBJ2-3; size: many; D: TRBD1; DNA: TGTGCCAGCAGTCCCCGACAGGGCGTCGGCACAGATACGCAGTATTTT; CDR3: CASSPRQGVGTDTQYF
V: TRBV21-1; J: TRBJ1-5; size: -; D: -; DNA: TGTGCCAGCAGCCAGGGTACCCGGAGCAATCAGCCCCAGCATTTT; CDR3: CASSQGTRSNQPQHF
V: TRBV29-1; J: TRBJ1-1; size: many; D: -; DNA: TGCAGCGTGGGGACCGGGGGGTCGTCTGAAGCTTTCTTT; CDR3: CSVGTGGSSEAFF
V: TRBV9; J: TRBJ1-6; size: -; D: -; DNA: TGTGCCAGTCGCAGGACGCACGATTCACCCCTCCCCTTT; CDR3: CASRRTHDSPLPF
V: TRBV7-2; J: TRBJ1-4; size: -; D: -; DNA: TGTGCCAGCAGCTCGAAGACAAGAGGACAGTCTAGTAATGAAAAACTGTTTTTT; CDR3: CASSSKTRGQSSNEKLFF
V: TRBV7-9; J: TRBJ2-1; size: few; D: TRBD2; DNA: TGTGCCAGCAGCGCGCGGGAGACCTACAATGAGCAGTTCTTC; CDR3: CASSARETYNEQFF
V: TRBV27; J: TRBJ2-1; size: many; D: -; DNA: TGTGCCAGCAGTTTGGGGAATGAGCAGTTCTTC; CDR3: CASSLGNEQFF
V: TRBV3-1; J: TRBJ2-2; size: few; D: -; DNA: TGTGCCAGCAGCCCCCCCCGGACAGCCGGGGAGCTGTTTTTT; CDR3: CASSPPRTAGELFF
V: TRBV7-8; J: TRBJ2-2; size: -; D: -; DNA: TGTGCCAGCAGCCCCCGGACGGGGATGGGCACTTCCGGGGAGCTGTTTTTT; CDR3: CASSPRTGMGTSGELFF
V: TRBV6-5; J: TRBJ1-1; size: few; D: -; DNA: TGTGCCAGCAGTGAGGATCGCCGGCGGAACACTGAAGCTTTCTTT; CDR3: CASSEDRRRNTEAFF
V: TRBV7-9; J: TRBJ2-2; size: many; D: -; DNA: TGTGCCAGCAGCTTACTGACCGGGGAGCTGTTTTTT; CDR3: CASSLLTGELFF
V: TRBV6-5; J: TRBJ2-7; size: many; D: -; DNA: TGTGCCAGCAGTTACGGGCCAGGGTATTCCTACGAGCAGTACTTC; CDR3: CASSYGPGYSYEQYF
V: TRBV28; J: TRBJ1-2; size: -; D: -; DNA: TGTGCCAGCAGTACAGGGATCACCTATGGCTACACCTTC; CDR3: CASSTGITYGYTF
V: TRBV6-1; J: TRBJ1-1; size: few; D: -; DNA: TGTGCCAGCAGTGAAGCGCAGGGGCTCACTGAAGCTTTCTTT; CDR3: CASSEAQGLTEAFF
V: TRBV7-9; J: TRBJ1-2; size: -; D: -; DNA: TGTGCCAGCAGCTTAAAGGGTTACTATGGCTACACCTTC; CDR3: CASSLKGYYGYTF
V: TRBV6-6; J: TRBJ1-2; size: -; D: TRBD1; DNA: TGTGCCAGCAGTTACCCCCCTCAGGACAGGGTAGATGGCTACACCTTC; CDR3: CASSYPPQDRVDGYTF
V: TRBV11-1; J: TRBJ1-1; size: many; D: -; DNA: TGTGCCAGCAGCCCGAGTCAGGGCATGAACACTGAAGCTTTCTTT; CDR3: CASSPSQGMNTEAFF
V: TRBV29-1; J: TRBJ2-1; size: many; D: TRBD1; DNA: TGCAGCATGGGACAGGCGCTCTACAATGAGCAGTTCTTC; CDR3: CSMGQALYNEQFF
V: TRBV6-2/TRBV6-3; J: TRBJ1-2; size: many; D: -; DNA: TGTGCCAGCAGCAACAGGGCCGGCTATGGCTACACCTTC; CDR3: CASSNRAGYGYTF
V: TRBV6-2/TRBV6-3; J: TRBJ1-2; size: many; D: -; DNA: TGTGCCAGCAGCTCTACAGTTTATGGCTACACCTTC; CDR3: CASSSTVYGYTF
V: TRBV6-5; J: TRBJ1-5; size: many; D: -; DNA: TGTGCCAGCAGTTATCGGGGTAGCAATCAGCCCCAGCATTTT; CDR3: CASSYRGSNQPQHF